The clone carrying this T cell receptor (beta chain) was recorded once. The antigen remains unidentified. Clones were sequenced by immunoSEQ multiplex PCR, and TCRdb holds only the in-frame ones, with some missing. The profile shows about 80,000 clones, over 75% of them singletons. CDR1 and CDR2 from the germline V gene are MNHEY and SMNVEV (reference sequence). V was cut by 2 bases and J by 12 bases, with 14 bases left in between. The CDR3 sequence is 13 residues long. The data derive from a study of OX40 agonist ivuxolimab in advanced cancers. Background on the study: A diagnosis of hepatocellular carcinoma, melanoma, renal cell or head and neck cancer was present in dose-escalation patients.

Whole-study findings and limits: Determination of antigen specificity was not performed for the expanded peripheral T cells. CD4+ T cells averaged fewer expanded clones than CD8+ T cells.

The sequencing here drew on CD4+ or CD8+ T cells sorted from blood, taken in a trial of the OX40 agonist ivuxolimab. The receptor's source is an adult with an advanced solid tumor such as melanoma, head and neck, liver or kidney cancer. The chain employs TRBV27 and TRBJ2-1; TRBD1 is a possible D gene (5 bases). The CDR3 bases are TGTGCCAGCAGTTTAACAGGACACGGCGGGCAGTTCTTC. This translates into CASSLTGHGGQFF.